Presented here are 25 T cell receptor beta chains from one specimen sequenced in a study of shared T cell receptors in the human thymus. Assay: immunoSEQ multiplex PCR; the TCRdb copy retains only in-frame clones and omits some. The repertoire consists of around 340,000 clones, with approximately 95% occurring once and the leading ten covering 0.02%. Material for sequencing was thymocytes. Receptor source: a human donor.

The chain carries TRBV2 and TRBJ2-1, with TRBD1 as a possible D gene (6 bases). CDR1 and CDR2 from the germline V gene are SNHLY and FYNNEI. This CDR3 spans 16 amino acids. The ends were cut back, 3 bases at V and 8 bases at J, with 20 bases in the middle. The CDR3 sequence: CASSDRGRQVKDEQFF. DNA for the CDR3: TGTGCCAGCAGTGACAGAGGAAGACAGGTAAAAGATGAGCAGTTCTTC.

The chain links TRBV27 to TRBJ1-5; D is unresolved. Deletions cut 5 bases from V and 3 bases from J, with 8 bases between. The germline CDR1 and CDR2 sequences are MNHEY and SMNVEV (reference sequence). The CDR3 totals 13 residues. CDR3: CASSAWDNQPQHF. CDR3 in DNA: TGTGCCAGCAGTGCCTGGGACAATCAGCCCCAGCATTTT.

The chain employs TRBV6-1 and TRBJ1-2; the match to TRBD1 covers 7 bases. CDR3 size: 16 residues. Per the germline V gene, CDR1 is MNHNS and CDR2 is SASEGT. The V gene end was trimmed by 4 bases and the J gene end by 4 bases; junction bases not matched to a gene: 12. This CDR3 reads CASSARSYRDSYGYTF. Written as DNA, the CDR3 is TGTGCCAGCAGTGCCCGATCCTACCGGGACAGCTATGGCTACACCTTC.

The table lists this clone with a count of one. The chain employs TRBV19 and TRBJ2-2, with D perhaps TRBD2 (5 bases). Germline-derived CDR1 and CDR2 are LNHDA and SQIVND (reference sequence). Trimming left V 8 bases short and J 0 bases short, with 13 bases between. The CDR3 has 15 residues. The CDR3 DNA reads as TGTGCCAGTCTCGGACTTGAGTCGAACACCGGGGAGCTGTTTTTT. It specifies CASLGLESNTGELFF.

The chain carries TRBV5-5 and TRBJ2-2; 15 bases fit TRBD2. After removal of 4 bases from V and 5 bases from J, the junction contained 3 bases not matched to a gene. Germline V gene sequence: CDR1 SGHKS, CDR2 YYEKEE (reference sequence). CDR3 length: 16 amino acids. CDR3 sequence reads: CASSLGTSGRTGELFF. CDR3 coding DNA: TGTGCCAGCAGCCTCGGGACTAGCGGGAGGACCGGGGAGCTGTTTTTT. Using reference TRBV5-5 and TRBJ2-2 for the parts outside the CDR3, the full variable domain is DAGVTQSPTHLIKTRGQQVTLRCSPISGHKSVSWYQQVLGQGPQFIFQYYEKEERGRGNFPDRFSARQFPNYSSELNVNALLLGDSALYLCASSLGTSGRTGELFFGEGSRLTVL.

This chain links TRBV7-2 with TRBJ2-2; unclear D gene. Germline lookup yields CDR1 SGHTA and CDR2 FQGNSA. The CDR3 runs 14 residues. V lost 5 bases and J lost 2, with 9 bases in between. CDR3 loop: CASSLRRNTGELFF. CDR3 sequence (DNA): TGTGCCAGCAGCCTACGACGCAACACCGGGGAGCTGTTTTTT.

The genes are TRBV7-6 and TRBJ2-1; the match to TRBD1 covers 8 bases. The CDR3 consists of 17 residues. The ends lost 0 bases at V and 5 bases at J; junction bases unmatched: 9. CDR1 and CDR2 (germline): SGHVS, FNYEAQ. The CDR3 here is CASSLAKRTGPHNEQFF. In DNA, the CDR3 is TGTGCCAGCAGCTTAGCGAAGAGGACAGGGCCCCACAATGAGCAGTTCTTC.

The chain carries TRBV11-2 and TRBJ2-7, with a tentative D call TRBD2 (5 bases). Germline loops: CDR1 SGHAT, CDR2 FQNNGV. V was pared by 3 bases and J by 5 bases, with 14 bases between. The CDR3 runs to 14 residues. CDR3 coding DNA: TGTGCCAGCAGCTTCCAGTCGGGGTTCAACGAGCAGTACTTC. Its translation: CASSFQSGFNEQYF.

This chain joins TRBV5-1 and TRBJ1-3; 9 bases agree with TRBD1. This CDR3 is 14 amino acids long. Germline V gene data show CDR1 as SGHRS and CDR2 as YFSETQ. The V gene end was trimmed by 0 bases and the J gene end by 7 bases; junction bases not matched to a gene: 2. The CDR3 coding sequence is TGCGCCAGCAGCTTGGGAGGACAGGGGAACACCATATATTTT. This sequence encodes CASSLGGQGNTIYF.

J is TRBJ2-7 and V is TRBV28; 11 bases agree with TRBD2. With V trimmed by 6 bases and J by 2 bases, 9 bases remained unmatched. Germline CDR1 reads MDHEN; CDR2 reads SYDVKM. The CDR3 consists of 16 residues. Here the CDR3 reads CASRLQGLAETYEQYF. DNA of the CDR3: TGTGCCAGCAGACTTCAGGGACTAGCGGAGACCTACGAGCAGTACTTC.

For this clone: The sample holds other DNA sequences that translate to the same CDR3. This sequence joins TRBV5-4 and TRBJ1-5, with D possibly TRBD1 on 5 matching bases. The CDR3 has 14 residues. Between the trimmed V and J ends, which lost 0 bases and 2 bases, there was a span of 6 bases. Germline loops: CDR1 SGHNT, CDR2 YYREEE (reference sequence). CDR3 DNA: TGTGCCAGCAGCTTGGGGGGGGGCAATCAGCCCCAGCATTTT. This codes for CASSLGGGNQPQHF.

J is TRBJ2-1 and V is TRBV28; the D call may be TRBD1 or TRBD2 (7 bases each). Germline CDR1 is MDHEN and CDR2 is SYDVKM. This CDR3 spans 18 amino acids. The ends were cut back, 0 bases at V and 0 bases at J, with 15 bases in the middle. For the CDR3, the DNA is TGTGCCAGCAGTTTATGCGGCCCAGGGGGGGGCTCCTACAATGAGCAGTTCTTC. As protein: CASSLCGPGGGSYNEQFF.

V and J are TRBV6-6 and TRBJ2-1, with 11 bases fitting TRBD2. The CDR3 spans 16 residues. CDR1 is MNHNY, CDR2 SVGAGI, per germline (reference sequence). V shed 6 bases, J shed 4 bases, and the junction held 8 bases outside the gene matches. CDR3 sequence reads: CASSRGGTSGYNEQFF. CDR3 DNA sequence: TGTGCCAGCAGCCGTGGCGGGACTAGCGGTTACAATGAGCAGTTCTTC.

This clone was observed a single time. The chain couples TRBV29-1 to TRBJ2-2; D is ambiguous. The CDR3 covers 21 residues. Trimming left V 1 base short and J 0 bases short, with 27 bases between. From germline, CDR1 is SQVTM and CDR2 ANQGSEA. CDR3 amino acids: CSVEGPIPVPQPCTNTGELFF. Here the CDR3 DNA reads TGCAGCGTTGAAGGGCCGATACCAGTCCCACAACCCTGCACGAACACCGGGGAGCTGTTTTTT.

The V call is TRBV28, the J call TRBJ2-3; 10 bases agree with TRBD2. This CDR3 is built from 21 residues. After removal of 4 bases from V and 3 bases from J, the junction contained 22 bases not matched to a gene. Germline CDR1 and CDR2: MDHEN and SYDVKM. CDR3 DNA sequence: TGTGCCAGCAGTTCCCCCAAAGTCCCGGGACTAGCGATTTGGCGGACAGATACGCAGTATTTT. Amino acid sequence: CASSSPKVPGLAIWRTDTQYF.

V gene TRBV5-1 combines with J gene TRBJ2-2, with D possibly matching TRBD2 (6 bases). This CDR3 has 15 residues. Germline CDR1 SGHRS, CDR2 YFSETQ. V was trimmed by 4 bases and J by 1 base, leaving 11 bases between them. The CDR3 region has the DNA TGCGCCAGCAGCCCGGGACTCCAGAACACCGGGGAGCTGTTTTTT. Residues: CASSPGLQNTGELFF.

J is TRBJ1-1 and V is TRBV7-4; D remains ambiguous. The V end was cut by 4 bases, the J end by 3 bases, with 15 bases between. Germline loops: CDR1 SGHVT, CDR2 SQSDAQ. CDR3 length: 15 amino acids. The CDR3 sequence: CASSWRPPKDTEAFF. CDR3 DNA sequence: TGTGCCAGCAGCTGGCGACCCCCGAAGGACACTGAAGCTTTCTTT.

The V call is TRBV7-9, the J call TRBJ2-7, with a possible D match to TRBD1 (5 bases). The CDR3 is 11 amino acids. Looked up from germline, CDR1 is SEHNR and CDR2 is FQNEAQ (reference sequence). The germline V and J ends were trimmed by 5 bases and 6 bases, with 8 bases remaining between them. The CDR3 DNA is TGTGCCAGCAGCCAGGGTTTCGAGCAGTACTTC. Translated, it gives CASSQGFEQYF.

The rearrangement links TRBV28 to TRBJ2-3; TRBD1 matches 9 bases. CDR3 length: 21 residues. V gave up 6 bases and J gave up 0 bases; unmatched junction bases: 22. Germline CDR1 is MDHEN and CDR2 is SYDVKM. For the CDR3, the DNA is TGTGCCAGCAGCCGGGACAGGGCGGACCGGGGGACTAAAACTAGCACAGATACGCAGTATTTT. This codes for CASSRDRADRGTKTSTDTQYF.

The chain couples TRBV2 to TRBJ2-1; TRBD2 matches at 9 bases. With 8 bases clipped from V and 7 bases from J, the junction kept 15 bases outside the gene matches. This CDR3 is built from 16 residues. Germline V gives CDR1 SNHLY, CDR2 FYNNEI. The CDR3 nucleotides read TGTGCCAGCCCCCAAGGGGAGCGGGAGGAGGCAAATGAGCAGTTCTTC. It encodes CASPQGEREEANEQFF. The full variable domain, completed using reference TRBV2 and TRBJ2-1, is EPEVTQTPSHQVTQMGQEVILRCVPISNHLYFYWYRQILGQKVEFLVSFYNNEISEKSEIFDDQFSVERPDGSNFTLKIRSTKLEDSAMYFCASPQGEREEANEQFFGPGTRLTVL.

This chain's CDR3 is CASSGRSPQRWETQYF. The CDR3, as DNA: TGTGCCAGCAGTGGTCGGAGCCCTCAACGATGGGAGACCCAGTACTTC. The chain links TRBV28 to TRBJ2-5; D remains ambiguous. Trimming removed 5 bases at V and 5 bases at J, with 21 bases between. CDR3 length: 16 amino acids. The germline V gene has CDR1 MDHEN and CDR2 SYDVKM.

This clone appeared a few times. The rearrangement uses TRBV10-3 and TRBJ2-3; D ambiguous. V was shortened by 9 bases and J by 0 bases, with 19 bases between the two germline ends. Germline CDR1 reads ENHRY; CDR2 reads SYGVKD. The CDR3 is 16 amino acids. The DNA for the CDR3 is TGTGCCATTTCTGGCGAGGCGGAACCTAGCACAGATACGCAGTATTTT. The encoded protein is CAISGEAEPSTDTQYF.

The CDR3: CASRGQGLGYEKLFF. The CDR3 nucleotides are TGTGCCAGCAGGGGACAGGGGTTAGGATATGAAAAACTGTTTTTT. J is TRBJ1-4 and V is TRBV6-1, with TRBD1 matching over 10 bases. Germline CDR1 is MNHNS and CDR2 is SASEGT. The CDR3 extends over 15 amino acids. With V trimmed by 6 bases and J by 6 bases, 7 bases remained unmatched.

The chain uses TRBV9 and TRBJ2-1; a weak D match, TRBD1 (5 bases). V was clipped by 0 bases and J by 5 bases, with 12 bases between them. The CDR3 has 15 amino acids. The germline CDR1 and CDR2 sequences are SGDLS and YYNGEE. In DNA form, the CDR3 reads TGTGCCAGCAGCGTAGGACAGCCTGCCAACAATGAGCAGTTCTTC. This gives the protein CASSVGQPANNEQFF.

The genes are TRBV7-9 and TRBJ2-6, with 8 nucleotides matching TRBD1. This CDR3 comprises 18 residues. Germline V gene sequence: CDR1 SEHNR, CDR2 FQNEAQ (reference sequence). J lost 2 bases, V lost 10 bases, and 16 bases had no gene match. The CDR3 loop is CATKGQERIVPGANVLTF. The CDR3 DNA sequence: TGTGCCACCAAGGGACAGGAAAGGATAGTCCCTGGGGCCAACGTCCTGACTTTC.